This T cell receptor (beta chain) comes out of a study of CD8+ T cells in alopecia areata. The treatment: oral pan-JAK inhibitor, 5-10 mg twice daily. The investigators collected lesional scalp punch biopsies and peripheral blood from alopecia areata patients. Trimming took off 3 bases at V and 5 bases at J, with 15 bases between the two ends. This CDR3 has 14 amino acids. Per the germline V gene, CDR1 is SGHRS and CDR2 is YFSETQ. Investigators isolated RNA and reverse transcribed it into cDNA to act as the sequencing template. Data came from immunoSEQ multiplex PCR; TCRdb stores just in-frame clones and leaves some out. The table records 95,000 to 100,000 clones, roughly two thirds of them present only once.

This chain uses TRBV5-1 with TRBJ2-7, with D possibly TRBD1 on 5 matching bases. The TCR sequence derives from a human donor with alopecia areata. The sample here was CD8+ T cells sorted from blood, taken at week 4, from a patient treated with tofacitinib. The CDR3 spells CASSWGQDRDEQYF. In DNA form, the CDR3 reads TGCGCCAGCAGCTGGGGCCAGGATCGAGACGAGCAGTACTTC.